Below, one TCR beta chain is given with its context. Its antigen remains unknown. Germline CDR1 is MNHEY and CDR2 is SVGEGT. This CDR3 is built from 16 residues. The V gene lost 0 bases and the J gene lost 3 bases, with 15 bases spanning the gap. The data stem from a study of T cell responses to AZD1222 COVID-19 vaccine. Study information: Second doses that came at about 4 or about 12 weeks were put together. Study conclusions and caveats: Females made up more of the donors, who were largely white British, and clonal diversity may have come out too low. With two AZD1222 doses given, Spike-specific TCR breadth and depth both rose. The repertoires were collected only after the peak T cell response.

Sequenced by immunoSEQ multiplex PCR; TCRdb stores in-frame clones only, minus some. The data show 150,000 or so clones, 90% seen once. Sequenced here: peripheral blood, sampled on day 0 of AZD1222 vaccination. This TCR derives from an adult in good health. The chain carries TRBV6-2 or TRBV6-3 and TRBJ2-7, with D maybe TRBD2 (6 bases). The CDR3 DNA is TGTGCCAGCAGTTACTCGTCCCCAGCGGGTTTCTACGAGCAGTACTTC. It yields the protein CASSYSSPAGFYEQYF.